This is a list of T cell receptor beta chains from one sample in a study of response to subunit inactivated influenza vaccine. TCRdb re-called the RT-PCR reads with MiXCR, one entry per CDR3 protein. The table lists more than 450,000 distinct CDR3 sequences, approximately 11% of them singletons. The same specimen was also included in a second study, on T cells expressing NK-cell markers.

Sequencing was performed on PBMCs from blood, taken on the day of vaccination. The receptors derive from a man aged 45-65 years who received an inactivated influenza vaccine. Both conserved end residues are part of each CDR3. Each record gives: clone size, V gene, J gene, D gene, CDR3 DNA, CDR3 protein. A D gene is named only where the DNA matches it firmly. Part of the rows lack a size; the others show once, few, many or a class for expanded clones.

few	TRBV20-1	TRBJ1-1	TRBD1	TGCAGTGCTAGACAGGGGGGAATGAACACTGAAGCTTTCTTT	CSARQGGMNTEAFF
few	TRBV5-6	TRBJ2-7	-	TGTGCCAGCAGCTTACAGGGTTCCGCGCAGTACTTC	CASSLQGSAQYF
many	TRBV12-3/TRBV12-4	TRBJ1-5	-	TGTGCCAGCAGTTTTCGGCAGCCCAAGGGCGATCAGCCCCAGCATTTT	CASSFRQPKGDQPQHF
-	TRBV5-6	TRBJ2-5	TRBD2	TGTGCCAGCAGCTTGGAGACTAGCGGGGGGGCCTTCAAAGAGACCCAGTACTTC	CASSLETSGGAFKETQYF
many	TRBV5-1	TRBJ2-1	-	TGCGCCAGCAGCCCCTACGGGTCAAGCTCCTACAATGAGCAGTTCTTC	CASSPYGSSSYNEQFF
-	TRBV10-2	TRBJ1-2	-	TGCGCCAGCACAACATCTCCGGCCAACTATGGCTACACCTTC	CASTTSPANYGYTF
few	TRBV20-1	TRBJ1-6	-	TGCAGTGCTAGACCAAGCTCCTATAATTCACCCCTCCACTTT	CSARPSSYNSPLHF
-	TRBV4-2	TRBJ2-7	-	TGTGCCAGCAGCCAATTTGACTCCACCTACGAGCAGTACTTC	CASSQFDSTYEQYF
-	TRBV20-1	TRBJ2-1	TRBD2	TGCAGTGCTCCCGGGGGGGCTTACAATGAGCAGTTCTTC	CSAPGGAYNEQFF
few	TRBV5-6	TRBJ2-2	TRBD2	TGTGCCAGCAGCTTAGGGGCGACTAGCGGGGGAGCGAACACCGGGGAGCTGTTTTTT	CASSLGATSGGANTGELFF
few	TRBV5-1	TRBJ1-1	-	TGCGCCAGCAGCTTGGGCTTTGGGGGGCGGGGAACTGAAGCTTTCTTT	CASSLGFGGRGTEAFF
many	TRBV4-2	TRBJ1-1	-	TGTGCCAGCAGCCAGAAGATGATGTTTTGGAAGAACACTGAAGCTTTCTTT	CASSQKMMFWKNTEAFF
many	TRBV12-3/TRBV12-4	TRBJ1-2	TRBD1	TGTGCCAGCAGCCTGACAGGGTCAGCTAACTATGGCTACACCTTC	CASSLTGSANYGYTF